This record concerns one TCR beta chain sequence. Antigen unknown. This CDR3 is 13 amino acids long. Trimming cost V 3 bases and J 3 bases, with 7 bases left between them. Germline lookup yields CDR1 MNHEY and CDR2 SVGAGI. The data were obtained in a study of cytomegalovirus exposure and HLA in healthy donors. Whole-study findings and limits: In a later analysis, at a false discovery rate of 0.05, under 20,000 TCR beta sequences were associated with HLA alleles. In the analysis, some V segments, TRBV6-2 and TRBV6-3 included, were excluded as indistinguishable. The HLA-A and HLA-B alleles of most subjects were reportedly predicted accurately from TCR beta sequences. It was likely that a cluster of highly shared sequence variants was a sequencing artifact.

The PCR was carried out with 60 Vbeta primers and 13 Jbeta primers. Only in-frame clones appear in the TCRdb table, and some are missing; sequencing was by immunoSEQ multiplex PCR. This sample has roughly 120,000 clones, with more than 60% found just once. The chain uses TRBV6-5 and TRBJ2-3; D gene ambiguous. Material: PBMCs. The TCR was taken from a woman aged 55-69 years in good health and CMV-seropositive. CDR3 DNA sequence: TGTGCCAGCAGTTATATGTTGACAGATACGCAGTATTTT. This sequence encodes CASSYMLTDTQYF.